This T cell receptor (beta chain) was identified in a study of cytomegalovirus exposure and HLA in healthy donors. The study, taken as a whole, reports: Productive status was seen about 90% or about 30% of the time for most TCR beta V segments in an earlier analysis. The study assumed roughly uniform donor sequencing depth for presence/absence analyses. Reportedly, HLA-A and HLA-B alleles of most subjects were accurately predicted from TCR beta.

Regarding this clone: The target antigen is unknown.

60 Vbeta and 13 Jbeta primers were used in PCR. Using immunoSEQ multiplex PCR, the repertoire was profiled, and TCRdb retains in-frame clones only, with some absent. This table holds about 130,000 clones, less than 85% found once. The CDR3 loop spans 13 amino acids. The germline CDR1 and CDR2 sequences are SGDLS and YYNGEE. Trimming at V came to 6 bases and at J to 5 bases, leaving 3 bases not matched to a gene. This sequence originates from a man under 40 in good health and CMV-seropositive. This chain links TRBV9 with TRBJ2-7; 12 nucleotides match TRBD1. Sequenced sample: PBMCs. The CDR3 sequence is CASNRDRGHEQYF. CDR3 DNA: TGTGCCAGCAACCGGGACAGGGGGCACGAGCAGTACTTC. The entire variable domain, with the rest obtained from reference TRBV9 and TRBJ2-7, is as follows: DSGVTQTPKHLITATGQRVTLRCSPRSGDLSVYWYQQSLDQGLQFLIQYYNGEERAKGNILERFSAQQFPDLHSELNLSSLELGDSALYFCASNRDRGHEQYFGPGTRLTVT.